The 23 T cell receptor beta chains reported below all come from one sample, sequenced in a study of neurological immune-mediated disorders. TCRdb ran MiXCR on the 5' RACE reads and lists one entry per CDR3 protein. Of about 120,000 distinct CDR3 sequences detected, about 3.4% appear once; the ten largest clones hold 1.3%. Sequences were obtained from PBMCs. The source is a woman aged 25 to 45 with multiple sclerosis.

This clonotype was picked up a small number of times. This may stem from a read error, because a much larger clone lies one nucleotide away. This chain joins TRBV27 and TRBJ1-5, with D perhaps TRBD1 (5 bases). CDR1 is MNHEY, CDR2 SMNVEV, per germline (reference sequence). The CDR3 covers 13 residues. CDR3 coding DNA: TGTGCCAGCGGGGGATATAGCAATCAGCCCCAGAATTTT. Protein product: CASGGYSNQPQNF.

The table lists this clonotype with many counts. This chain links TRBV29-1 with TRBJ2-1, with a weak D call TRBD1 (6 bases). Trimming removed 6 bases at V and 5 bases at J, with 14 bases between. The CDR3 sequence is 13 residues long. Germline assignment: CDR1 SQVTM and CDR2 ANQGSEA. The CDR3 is CSVRGLVNNEQFF. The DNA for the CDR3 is TGCAGCGTCAGGGGTTTAGTCAACAATGAGCAGTTCTTC.

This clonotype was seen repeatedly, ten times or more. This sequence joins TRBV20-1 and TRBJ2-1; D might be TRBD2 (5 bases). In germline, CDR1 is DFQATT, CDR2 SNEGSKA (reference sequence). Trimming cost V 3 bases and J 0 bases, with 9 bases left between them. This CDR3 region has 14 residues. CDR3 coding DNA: TGCAGTGCTAGGGAGGTGGTCTCCTACAATGAGCAGTTCTTC. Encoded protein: CSAREVVSYNEQFF.

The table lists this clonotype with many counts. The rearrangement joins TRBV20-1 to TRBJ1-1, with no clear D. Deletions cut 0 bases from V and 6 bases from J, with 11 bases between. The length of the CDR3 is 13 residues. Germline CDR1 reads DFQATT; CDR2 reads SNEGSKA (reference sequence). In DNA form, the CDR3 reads TGCAGTGCTAGAGATTCCCCCGGGGCTGAAGCTTTCTTT. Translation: CSARDSPGAEAFF.

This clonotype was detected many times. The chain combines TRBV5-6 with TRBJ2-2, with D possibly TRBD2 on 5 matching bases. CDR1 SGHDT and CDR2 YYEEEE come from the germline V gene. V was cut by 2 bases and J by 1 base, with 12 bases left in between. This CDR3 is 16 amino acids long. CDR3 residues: CASSFAAGRNTGELFF. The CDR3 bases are TGTGCCAGCAGCTTCGCGGCGGGTAGGAACACCGGGGAGCTGTTTTTT.

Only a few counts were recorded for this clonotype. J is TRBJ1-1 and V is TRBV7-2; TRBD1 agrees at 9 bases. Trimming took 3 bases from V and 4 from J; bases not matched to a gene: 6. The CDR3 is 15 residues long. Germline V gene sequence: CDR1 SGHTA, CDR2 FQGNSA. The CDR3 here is CASSFGGQGGTEAFF. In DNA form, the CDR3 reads TGTGCCAGCAGCTTCGGGGGACAGGGAGGCACTGAAGCTTTCTTT. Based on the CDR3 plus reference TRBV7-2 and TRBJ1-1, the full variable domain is GAGVSQSPSNKVTEKGKDVELRCDPISGHTALYWYRQSLGQGLEFLIYFQGNSAPDKSGLPSDRFSAERTGGSVSTLTIQRTQQEDSAVYLCASSFGGQGGTEAFFGQGTRLTVV.

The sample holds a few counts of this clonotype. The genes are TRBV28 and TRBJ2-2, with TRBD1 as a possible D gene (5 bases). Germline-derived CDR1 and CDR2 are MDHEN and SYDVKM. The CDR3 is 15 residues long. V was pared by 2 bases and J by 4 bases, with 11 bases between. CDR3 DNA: TGTGCCAGCAGTTTAATCGGTGGGGCCACCGGGGAGCTGTTTTTT. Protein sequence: CASSLIGGATGELFF. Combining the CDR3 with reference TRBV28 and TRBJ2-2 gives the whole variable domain DVKVTQSSRYLVKRTGEKVFLECVQDMDHENMFWYRQDPGLGLRLIYFSYDVKMKEKGDIPEGYSVSREKKERFSLILESASTNQTSMYLCASSLIGGATGELFFGEGSRLTVL.

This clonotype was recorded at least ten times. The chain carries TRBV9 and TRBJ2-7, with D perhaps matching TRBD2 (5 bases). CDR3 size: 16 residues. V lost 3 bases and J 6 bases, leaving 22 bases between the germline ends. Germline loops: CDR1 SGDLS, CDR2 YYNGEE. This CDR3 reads CASSANHVESGSEQYF. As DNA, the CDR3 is TGTGCCAGCAGCGCTAACCATGTAGAATCGGGGAGCGAGCAGTACTTC.

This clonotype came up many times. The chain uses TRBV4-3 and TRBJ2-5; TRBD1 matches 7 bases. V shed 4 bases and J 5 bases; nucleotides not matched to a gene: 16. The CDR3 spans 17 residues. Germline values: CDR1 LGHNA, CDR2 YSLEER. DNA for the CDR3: TGCGCCAGCAGCCCCGAGGCGACAGGGAGTTCATCGGAGACCCAGTACTTC. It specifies CASSPEATGSSSETQYF.

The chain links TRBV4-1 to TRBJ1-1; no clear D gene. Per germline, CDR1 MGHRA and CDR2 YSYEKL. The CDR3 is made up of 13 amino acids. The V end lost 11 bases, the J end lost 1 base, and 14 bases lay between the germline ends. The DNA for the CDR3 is TGCGCCGCTCGAAGGCCCGGGAACACTGAAGCTTTCTTT. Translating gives CAARRPGNTEAFF.

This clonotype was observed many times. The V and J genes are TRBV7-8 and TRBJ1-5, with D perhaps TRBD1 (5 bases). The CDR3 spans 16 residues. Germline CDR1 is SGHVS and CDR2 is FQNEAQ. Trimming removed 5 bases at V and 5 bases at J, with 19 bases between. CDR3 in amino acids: CASSLTARVWDQPQHF. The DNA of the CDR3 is TGTGCCAGCAGCCTTACAGCCAGGGTATGGGATCAGCCCCAGCATTTT. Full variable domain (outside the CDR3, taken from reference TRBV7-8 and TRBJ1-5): GAGVSQSPRYKVAKRGQDVALRCDPISGHVSLFWYQQALGQGPEFLTYFQNEAQLDKSGLPSDRFFAERPEGSVSTLKIQRTQQEDSAVYLCASSLTARVWDQPQHFGDGTRLSIL.

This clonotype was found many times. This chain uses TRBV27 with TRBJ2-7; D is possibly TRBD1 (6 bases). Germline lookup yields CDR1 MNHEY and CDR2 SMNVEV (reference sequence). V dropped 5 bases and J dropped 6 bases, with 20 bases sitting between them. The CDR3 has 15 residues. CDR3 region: CASSPLGAASGEQYF. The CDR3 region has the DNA TGTGCCAGCAGTCCCCTGGGGGCAGCTTCGGGCGAGCAGTACTTC.

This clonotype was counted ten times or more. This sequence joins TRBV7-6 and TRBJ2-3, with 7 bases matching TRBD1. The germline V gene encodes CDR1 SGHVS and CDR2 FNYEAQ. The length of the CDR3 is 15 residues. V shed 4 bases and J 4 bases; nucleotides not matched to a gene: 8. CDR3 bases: TGTGCCAGCAGCTCCGACAGGGTTGTGGCAGATACGCAGTATTTT. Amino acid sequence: CASSSDRVVADTQYF.

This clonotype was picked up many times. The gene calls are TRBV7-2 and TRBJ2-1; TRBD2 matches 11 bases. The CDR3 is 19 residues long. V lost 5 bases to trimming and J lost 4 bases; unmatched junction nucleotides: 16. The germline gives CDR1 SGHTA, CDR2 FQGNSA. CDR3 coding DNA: TGTGCCAGCAGCCCAAGAGCACATAGCGGGAGGGCTGATTACAATGAGCAGTTCTTC. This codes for CASSPRAHSGRADYNEQFF.

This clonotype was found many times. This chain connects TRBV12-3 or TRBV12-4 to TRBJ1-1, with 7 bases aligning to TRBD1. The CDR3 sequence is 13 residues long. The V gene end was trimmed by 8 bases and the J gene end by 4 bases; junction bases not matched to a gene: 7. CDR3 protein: CASALTGTTEAFF. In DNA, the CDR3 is TGTGCCAGCGCTTTGACAGGGACCACTGAAGCTTTCTTT.

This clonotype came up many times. The CDR3 DNA reads as TGTGCCAGCCTCGGACTAGCGGGAGCCTCAGATACGCAGTATTTT. This codes for CASLGLAGASDTQYF. The rearrangement links TRBV7-9 to TRBJ2-3; 13 bases align to TRBD2. The CDR3 spans 15 residues. With V trimmed by 8 bases and J by 4 bases, 6 bases remained unmatched. CDR1 and CDR2 from the germline V gene are SEHNR and FQNEAQ (reference sequence). The full variable domain, with the rest looked up from reference TRBV7-9 and TRBJ2-3, is DTGVSQNPRHKITKRGQNVTFRCDPISEHNRLYWYRQTLGQGPEFLTYFQNEAQLEKSRLLSDRFSAERPKGSFSTLEIQRTEQGDSAMYLCASLGLAGASDTQYFGPGTRLTVL.

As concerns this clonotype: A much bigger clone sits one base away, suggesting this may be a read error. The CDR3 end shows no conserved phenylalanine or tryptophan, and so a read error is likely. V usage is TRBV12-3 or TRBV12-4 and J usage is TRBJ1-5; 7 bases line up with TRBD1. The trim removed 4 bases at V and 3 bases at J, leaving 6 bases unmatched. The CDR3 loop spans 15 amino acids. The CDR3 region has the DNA TGTGCCAGCAGTTCTTTGGACAGGTACAATCAGCCCCAGCATATT. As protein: CASSSLDRYNQPQHI.

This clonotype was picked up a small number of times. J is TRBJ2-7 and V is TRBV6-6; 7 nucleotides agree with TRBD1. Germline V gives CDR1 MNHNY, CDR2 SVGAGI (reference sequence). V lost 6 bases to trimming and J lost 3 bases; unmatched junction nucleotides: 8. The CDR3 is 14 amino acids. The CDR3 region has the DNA TGTGCCAGCAGCACCGGGACAGTTCACTACGAGCAGTACTTC. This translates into CASSTGTVHYEQYF.

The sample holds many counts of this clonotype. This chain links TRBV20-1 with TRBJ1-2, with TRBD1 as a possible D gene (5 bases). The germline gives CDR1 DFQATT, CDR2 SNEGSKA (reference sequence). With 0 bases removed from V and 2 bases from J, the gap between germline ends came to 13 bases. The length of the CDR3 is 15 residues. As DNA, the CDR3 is TGCAGTGCTAGAGATTCCACAGGCAAGAACTATGGCTACACCTTC. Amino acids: CSARDSTGKNYGYTF.

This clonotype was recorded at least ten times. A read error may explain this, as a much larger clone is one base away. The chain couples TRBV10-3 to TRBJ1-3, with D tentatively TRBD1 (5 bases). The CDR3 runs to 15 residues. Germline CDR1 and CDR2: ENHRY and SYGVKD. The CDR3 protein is CAISDSRAGGKTIYF. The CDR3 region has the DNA TGTGCCATCAGTGACTCCAGGGCTGGTGGAAAAACCATATATTTT.

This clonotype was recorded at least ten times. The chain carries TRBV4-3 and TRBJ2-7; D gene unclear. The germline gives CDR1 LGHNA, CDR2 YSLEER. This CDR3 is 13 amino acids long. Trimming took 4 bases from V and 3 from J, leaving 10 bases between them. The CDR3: CASSLDRDYEQYF. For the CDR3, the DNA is TGCGCCAGCAGCCTCGACCGAGACTACGAGCAGTACTTC.

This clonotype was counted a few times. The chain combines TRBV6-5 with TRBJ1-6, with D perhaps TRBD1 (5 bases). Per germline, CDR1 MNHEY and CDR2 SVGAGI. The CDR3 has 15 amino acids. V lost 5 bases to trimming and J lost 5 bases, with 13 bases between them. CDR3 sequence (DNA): TGTGCCAGCAGTCCCCTGGGGGGAGATAATTCACCCCTCCACTTT. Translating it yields CASSPLGGDNSPLHF.

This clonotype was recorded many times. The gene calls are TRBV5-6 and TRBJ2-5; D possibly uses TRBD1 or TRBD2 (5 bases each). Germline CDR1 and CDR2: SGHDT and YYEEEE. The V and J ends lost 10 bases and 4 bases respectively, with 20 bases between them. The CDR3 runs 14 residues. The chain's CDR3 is CASGEGHARETQYF. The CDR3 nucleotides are TGTGCCTCCGGAGAGGGGCACGCCCGAGAGACCCAGTACTTC.